This T cell receptor (beta chain) stems from a study of T cell responses to AZD1222 COVID-19 vaccine. Libraries were prepared by immunoSEQ multiplex PCR; TCRdb keeps only in-frame clonotypes and omits some of them. The sample lists approximately 100,000 clones; about nine tenths were seen once. Per germline, CDR1 MDHEN and CDR2 SYDVKM. Losses at the gene ends were 2 bases for V and 3 bases for J; bases not matched to a gene: 4. The CDR3 consists of 16 residues. V and J are TRBV28 and TRBJ2-7; 13 bases fit TRBD2. Sequencing was performed on peripheral blood, taken 28 days after the second AZD1222 dose. This sequence originates from an adult who received the AZD1222 COVID-19 vaccine. CDR3 in amino acids: CASSLGGLAGVYEQYF. As DNA, the CDR3 is TGTGCCAGCAGTTTAGGCGGACTAGCGGGGGTCTACGAGCAGTACTTC.